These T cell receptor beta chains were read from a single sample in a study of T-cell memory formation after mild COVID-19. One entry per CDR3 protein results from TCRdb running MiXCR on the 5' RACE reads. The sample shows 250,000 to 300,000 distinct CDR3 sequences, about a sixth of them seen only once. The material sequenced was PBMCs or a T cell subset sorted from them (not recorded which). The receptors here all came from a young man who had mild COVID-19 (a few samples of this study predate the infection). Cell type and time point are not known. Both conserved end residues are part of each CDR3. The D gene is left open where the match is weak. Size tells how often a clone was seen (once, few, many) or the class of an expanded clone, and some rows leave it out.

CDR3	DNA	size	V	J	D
CASSYSKGEGLQPQHF	TGTGCCAGCAGTTACTCGAAAGGGGAAGGACTCCAGCCCCAGCATTTT	.	TRBV6-5	TRBJ1-5	.
CASSYGLAGGPETQYF	TGTGCCAGCAGTTACGGGCTAGCGGGGGGGCCAGAGACCCAGTACTTC	.	TRBV6-2/TRBV6-3	TRBJ2-5	TRBD2
CSVGPAYNEQFF	TGCAGTGTTGGCCCTGCTTACAATGAGCAGTTCTTC	.	TRBV20-1	TRBJ2-1	.
CASSPARYSSYNEQFF	TGTGCCAGCAGTCCGGCCCGATACAGCTCCTACAATGAGCAGTTCTTC	few	TRBV12-3/TRBV12-4	TRBJ2-1	.
CASSQVSGVSTDTQYF	TGCGCCAGCAGCCAAGTGAGCGGGGTAAGCACAGATACGCAGTATTTT	few	TRBV4-3	TRBJ2-3	TRBD2
CATSQDRAGTGELFF	TGTGCCACATCCCAGGACAGAGCGGGCACCGGGGAGCTGTTTTTT	.	TRBV7-7	TRBJ2-2	.
CAIKVVGQGYEQYF	TGTGCCATCAAAGTTGTGGGACAGGGCTACGAGCAGTACTTC	.	TRBV10-3	TRBJ2-7	TRBD1
CASSPDRGRPDTQYF	TGTGCCAGCAGTCCGGACAGGGGGCGGCCAGATACGCAGTATTTT	once	TRBV2	TRBJ2-3	TRBD1
CSVETEGNTIYF	TGCAGCGTTGAAACAGAAGGAAACACCATATATTTT	.	TRBV29-1	TRBJ1-3	.
CASSQATTASSTDTQYF	TGCGCCAGCAGCCAAGCAACGACAGCTTCTAGCACAGATACGCAGTATTTT	few	TRBV4-3	TRBJ2-3	.
CASSQEGTANEKLFF	TGCGCCAGCAGCCAAGAAGGGACAGCTAATGAAAAACTGTTTTTT	.	TRBV4-3	TRBJ1-4	TRBD1
CASSLEPGEDSPLHF	TGCGCCAGCAGCTTGGAACCCGGGGAGGATTCACCCCTCCACTTT	.	TRBV5-1	TRBJ1-6	.
CSPPPGADGYTF	TGCAGTCCCCCCCCAGGGGCCGATGGCTACACCTTC	.	TRBV20-1	TRBJ1-2	.
CASSPGGSGYEQYF	TGCGCCAGCAGCCCTGGGGGTAGCGGGTACGAGCAGTACTTC	few	TRBV4-3	TRBJ2-7	TRBD2
CASSPGGVYQPQHF	TGTGCCAGCAGCCCAGGAGGGGTTTATCAGCCCCAGCATTTT	few	TRBV7-8	TRBJ1-5	.
CASRLLERGAVSDEQFF	TGCGCCAGCAGACTCCTCGAGAGGGGGGCCGTTTCAGATGAGCAGTTCTTC	few	TRBV5-1	TRBJ2-1	.
CAISERSPREGLEQFF	TGTGCCATCAGTGAAAGGTCCCCCCGTGAGGGGCTTGAGCAGTTCTTC	many	TRBV10-3	TRBJ2-1	.
CASSQDRAEAFF	TGTGCCAGCAGCCAAGACAGGGCTGAAGCTTTCTTT	.	TRBV25-1	TRBJ1-1	TRBD1
CASSQDWTGELFF	TGTGCCAGCAGCCAAGATTGGACCGGGGAGCTGTTTTTT	.	TRBV14	TRBJ2-2	.
CASSSERGANYGYTF	TGTGCCAGCAGCTCAGAAAGGGGAGCTAACTATGGCTACACCTTC	.	TRBV7-9	TRBJ1-2	.
CASSQGLGTDTQYF	TGCGCCAGCAGCCAAGGCCTGGGCACAGATACGCAGTATTTT	.	TRBV4-3	TRBJ2-3	.
CASSLALSPNTEAFF	TGCGCCAGCAGCTTGGCTTTGTCTCCGAACACTGAAGCTTTCTTT	few	TRBV5-1	TRBJ1-1	.
CAIRPSYSGNTIYF	TGTGCCATCAGACCCAGTTACTCTGGAAACACCATATATTTT	few	TRBV10-3	TRBJ1-3	.
CASSYRPSGANVLTF	TGTGCCAGCAGTTACAGGCCCTCTGGGGCCAACGTCCTGACTTTC	few	TRBV6-5	TRBJ2-6	.
CAIRDNMDTEAFF	TGTGCCATCAGAGACAACATGGACACTGAAGCTTTCTTT	many	TRBV10-3	TRBJ1-1	.
CATSDFTDTQYF	TGTGCCACCAGTGATTTTACGGATACGCAGTATTTT	few	TRBV24-1	TRBJ2-3	.
CASSLEGRGNQPQHF	TGTGCCAGCAGTTTAGAGGGGCGCGGGAATCAGCCCCAGCATTTT	.	TRBV28	TRBJ1-5	.
CASRRMSGGRSYNEQFF	TGTGCCAGCAGGCGGATGAGCGGGGGGCGCTCCTACAATGAGCAGTTCTTC	.	TRBV28	TRBJ2-1	TRBD2
CASSSPYQETQYF	TGTGCCAGCAGCTCCCCGTACCAAGAGACCCAGTACTTC	.	TRBV7-9	TRBJ2-5	.
CASSLDVLRETQYF	TGTGCCAGCAGCTTAGACGTGCTCCGAGAGACCCAGTACTTC	few	TRBV7-9	TRBJ2-5	.